The TCR beta chain under discussion was sequenced for a study of shared clonotypes between healthy human individuals. For the study at large: Donors were a couple of women and a few men aged 18 to 49.

Several immunoSEQ plates held equal portions of the genomic DNA taken from each subset. Some clones are missing from TCRdb's copy, which holds only in-frame ones; the method was immunoSEQ multiplex PCR. Of approximately 1,500,000 clones in the sample, roughly 96% are singletons; the top ten hold roughly 1.2%. CDR3 length equals 13 residues. CDR1 is LGHNA and CDR2 is YSLEER in the germline V gene. The V end was cut by 0 bases, the J end by 5 bases, with 7 bases between. The rearrangement uses TRBV4-3 and TRBJ2-5; D may be TRBD1 (6 bases). This TCR derives from a man aged 30 to 45 in good health. The material sequenced was naive CD4+ T cells sorted from blood. Subset denoted: CD45RA+ positively selected. Written as DNA, the CDR3 is TGCGCCAGCAGCCAAGAAAGGGGGGAGACCCAGTACTTC. Protein sequence: CASSQERGETQYF.